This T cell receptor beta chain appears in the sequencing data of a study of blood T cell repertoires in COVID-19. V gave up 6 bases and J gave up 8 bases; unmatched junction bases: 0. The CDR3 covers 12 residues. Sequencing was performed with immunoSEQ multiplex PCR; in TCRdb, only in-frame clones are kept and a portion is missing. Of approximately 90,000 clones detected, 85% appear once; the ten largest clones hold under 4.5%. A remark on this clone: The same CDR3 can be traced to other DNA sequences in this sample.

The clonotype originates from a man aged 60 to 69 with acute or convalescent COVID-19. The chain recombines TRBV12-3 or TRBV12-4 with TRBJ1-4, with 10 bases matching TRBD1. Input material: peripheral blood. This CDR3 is CASRDRGEKLFF. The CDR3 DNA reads TGTGCCAGCAGGGACAGGGGGGAAAAACTGTTTTTT.